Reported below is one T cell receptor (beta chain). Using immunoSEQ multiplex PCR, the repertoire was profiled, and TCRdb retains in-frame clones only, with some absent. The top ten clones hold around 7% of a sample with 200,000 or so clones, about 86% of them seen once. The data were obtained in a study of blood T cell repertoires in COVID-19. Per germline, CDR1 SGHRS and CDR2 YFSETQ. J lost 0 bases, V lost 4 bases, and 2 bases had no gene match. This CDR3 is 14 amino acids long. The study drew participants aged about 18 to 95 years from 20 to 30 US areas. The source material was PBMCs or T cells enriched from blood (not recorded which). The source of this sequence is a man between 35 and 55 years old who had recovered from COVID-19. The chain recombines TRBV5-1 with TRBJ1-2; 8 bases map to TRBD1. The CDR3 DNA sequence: TGCGCCAGCAGCCCACAGGGGGCTAACTATGGCTACACCTTC. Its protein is CASSPQGANYGYTF.